The present entry profiles one T cell receptor (beta chain) with its context. Its cognate antigen is unknown. The CDR3 runs to 14 residues. V dropped 1 base and J dropped 3 bases, with 10 bases sitting between them. Per germline, CDR1 SGHDN and CDR2 FVKESK. Assay used: immunoSEQ multiplex PCR; TCRdb lists only in-frame clones, some missing. The sample carries around 150,000 clones, about 88% recorded once. This sample is part of a study of cytotoxic CD8 clonotypes in ibrutinib-treated CLL. Overall study context: After median around 70 months, around 14 stayed in remission, about twelve progressed; responses approximately 24 partial, 2 complete.

Findings of the study overall: Clonality correlated strongly with circulating CD8+ T cells and exceeded age-matched healthy donors at baseline. Upon ibrutinib response clonality rose, and upon progression it fell back toward baseline.

Genomic DNA for TCR beta libraries, around 1.9 micrograms, came from cryopreserved PBMCs. The sequences come from PBMCs, collected at disease progression, from a patient treated with ibrutinib. The sequence derives from a human donor with chronic lymphocytic leukemia. The J gene is TRBJ2-7, the V gene TRBV14; D may be TRBD1 or TRBD2 (5 bases each). CDR3 sequence (DNA): TGTGCCAGCAGCCAAGGGGGACGGATCTACGAGCAGTACTTC. This encodes CASSQGGRIYEQYF.